The clone carrying this T cell receptor beta chain appeared many times. The TCR beta CDR3 regions underwent amplification using RNA transcripts as the source. In the first-round RT-PCR of the TCR CDR3, the HTBI primer set was used. Via MiXCR, TCRdb re-called the multiplex PCR reads, giving one row per CDR3 protein. The table shows more than 95,000 distinct CDR3 sequences, with over 45% occurring only once. The ends were cut back, 0 bases at V and 0 bases at J, with 21 bases in the middle. The CDR3 sequence is 19 residues long. Germline assignment: CDR1 LNHDA and CDR2 SQIVND (reference sequence). The data originate from a study of T cells in Graves' hyperthyroidism and ophthalmopathy.

This chain connects TRBV19 to TRBJ2-7; a possible D gene is TRBD2 (5 bases). The TCR comes from a middle-aged man with Graves' hyperthyroidism. Input material: blood. CDR3 DNA sequence: TGTGCCAGTAGTATAGAAAAGGGATCATTTAACCGGGGCTCCTACGAGCAGTACTTC. Translating it yields CASSIEKGSFNRGSYEQYF.